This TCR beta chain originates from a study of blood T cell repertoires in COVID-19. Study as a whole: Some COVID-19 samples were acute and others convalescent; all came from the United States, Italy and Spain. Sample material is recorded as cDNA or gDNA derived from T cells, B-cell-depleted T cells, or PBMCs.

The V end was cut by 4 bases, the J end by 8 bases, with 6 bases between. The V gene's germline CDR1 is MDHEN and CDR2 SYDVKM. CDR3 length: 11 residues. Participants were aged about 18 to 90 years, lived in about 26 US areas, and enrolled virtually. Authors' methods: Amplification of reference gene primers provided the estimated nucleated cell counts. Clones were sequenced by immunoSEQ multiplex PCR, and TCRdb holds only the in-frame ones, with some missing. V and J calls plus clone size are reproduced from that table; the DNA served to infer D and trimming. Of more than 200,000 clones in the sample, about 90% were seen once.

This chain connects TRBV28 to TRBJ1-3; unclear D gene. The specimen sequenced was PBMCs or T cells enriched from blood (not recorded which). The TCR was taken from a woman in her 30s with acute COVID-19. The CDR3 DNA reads TGTGCCAGCAGTTCACGGTACACCATATATTTT. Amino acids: CASSSRYTIYF.